Given below is one T cell receptor (beta chain) in context. Its cognate antigen has yet to be identified. No quality values exist for individual bases; no much larger clone is one base distant. Ophthalmopathy patients had moderately to severely active disease, with a Clinical Activity Score of 3 or more, a NOSPECS grade of 4 or more, and a disease duration of less than 3 months. Any patient with an uncontrolled infection, another autoimmune disease, pregnancy or lactation was excluded. Diagnoses relied on clinical symptoms, serum thyroxine and TRAb, thyroid ultrasound and orbital computed tomography. Ficoll-Paque density gradient centrifugation was used to isolate PBMCs from approximately 10 ml of fresh peripheral blood. Total RNA was extracted with Trizol reagent, and quality was checked on an Agilent 2100 Bioanalyzer. The CDR3 contains 15 residues, cysteine and phenylalanine counted. Just CDR3 DNA is preserved here, 45 bases in frame from base 1. Between the V and J ends, shortened by 3 bases and 6 bases respectively, the junction contains 15 bases. According to the germline V gene (reference sequence), CDR1 reads DFQATT and CDR2 reads SNEGSKA.

These data are taken from a study of T cells in Graves' hyperthyroidism and ophthalmopathy (dated by TCRdb to the late 2010s). In terms of the full investigation: Peripheral blood samples were taken at initial diagnosis, before any treatment was given. A discovery cohort of approximately 97 patients, about 40 with Graves' ophthalmopathy and about 58 with stable Graves' hyperthyroidism, was used to find distinguishing TCR V-J signatures. Prospective prediction of ophthalmopathy was tested in an independent validation cohort of approximately 19 hyperthyroidism patients and 15 to 17 patients who later progressed to ophthalmopathy. For training and testing, the 80 to 100 patients in the discovery cohort were randomly divided in a 7:3 ratio. In several Graves' hyperthyroidism patients, the study also compared T-cell repertoires from thyroid tissue with T-cell repertoires from blood. Once sampling was done, hyperthyroidism patients were given methimazole at a starting dose of 30 mg daily, whereas ophthalmopathy patients were given high-dose intravenous methylprednisolone. TCR Vbeta CDR3 sequencing of 130 to 150 peripheral blood samples (43 ophthalmopathy, 75 hyperthyroidism and approximately 17 progressor patients) is reported in the paper. Overall results and qualifications from the work: Blood samples also contained most of the expanded thyroid clonotypes (frequency above 0.001), which suggests that blood repertoires may reflect thyroid immune responses. In validation, the model predicted progression to ophthalmopathy a median of roughly six months before onset, with approximately 70% sensitivity and about 72% specificity. Ophthalmopathy was separated from stable hyperthyroidism by a 13 V-J signature model, with roughly 88% sensitivity and about 81% specificity obtained in cross-validation and 80%/75% obtained in testing. Sample size was not statistically predetermined, and blinding of investigators to group allocation was not performed.

Amplification of TCR beta CDR3 regions was carried out from RNA transcripts. A first-round RT-PCR of the TCR CDR3 used the HTBI primer set with the Qiagen OneStep RT-PCR kit. The libraries were constructed in a second round of multiplex PCR and then size-selected and purified. Paired-end sequencing of the libraries was performed with 100 bp reads on an Illumina HiSeq2000. Per the source publication's procedure: Raw data were processed with SOAPnuke, discarding reads with adapters, uncalled bases, mean Phred below 15, or no exact constant-primer or identifier match. COPE v1.2.5 was used to merge high-quality paired reads, and clonotypes were defined as unique nucleotide sequences. MiTCR v1.1 was used to align the clonotypes against IMGT TRBV, TRBD and TRBJ reference segments. The analysis was restricted to V-J combinations with a frequency above 0.0001, which together covered just over 99% of the repertoires. A TCS score was defined as the ratio between F50 (clonal expansion) and ExV (chaos), using BLOSUM62-based TCRdist between CDR3 peptides within each V-J. Welch's t-statistics and random forest reduced 450 to 600 V-J features to roughly 13, which were used in a naive Bayes classifier (R e1071). TCRdb's own reprocessing of the public reads used fastp at Q25 and MiXCR and kept productive beta chains. Each entry merges the rows of one CDR3 protein and shows their most common DNA and genes. Here the V and J calls rest on TCRdb's processing, not on the authors' analysis. Within this sample are some 490,000 distinct CDR3 sequences, with 20% to 25% of them counted one time only. 45% to 55% of the sample rests with the top ten.

The specimen sequenced was blood. Here the chain combines TRBV20-1 and TRBJ1-6, and the D gene may be TRBD1, 5 bases matching. The clonotype originates from a woman between 70 and 85 years old with Graves' ophthalmopathy. The CDR3 corresponds to CSASLPTGGNSPLHF. The nucleotides read TGCAGTGCTAGTCTCCCGACTGGGGGTAATTCACCCCTCCACTTT.